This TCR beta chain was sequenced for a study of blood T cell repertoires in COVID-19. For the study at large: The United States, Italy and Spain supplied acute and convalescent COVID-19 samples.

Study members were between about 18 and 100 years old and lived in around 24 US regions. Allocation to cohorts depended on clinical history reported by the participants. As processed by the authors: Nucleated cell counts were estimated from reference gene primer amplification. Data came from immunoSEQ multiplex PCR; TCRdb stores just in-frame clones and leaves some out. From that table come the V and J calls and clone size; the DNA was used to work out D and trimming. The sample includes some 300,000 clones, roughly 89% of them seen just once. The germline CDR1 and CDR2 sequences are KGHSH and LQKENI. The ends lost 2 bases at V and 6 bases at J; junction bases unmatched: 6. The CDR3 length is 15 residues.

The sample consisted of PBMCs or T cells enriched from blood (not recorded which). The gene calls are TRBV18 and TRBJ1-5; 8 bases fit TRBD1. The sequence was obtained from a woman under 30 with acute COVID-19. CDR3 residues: CASSPWDGQGQPQHF. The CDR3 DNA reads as TGTGCCAGCTCACCATGGGACGGACAGGGTCAGCCCCAGCATTTT.